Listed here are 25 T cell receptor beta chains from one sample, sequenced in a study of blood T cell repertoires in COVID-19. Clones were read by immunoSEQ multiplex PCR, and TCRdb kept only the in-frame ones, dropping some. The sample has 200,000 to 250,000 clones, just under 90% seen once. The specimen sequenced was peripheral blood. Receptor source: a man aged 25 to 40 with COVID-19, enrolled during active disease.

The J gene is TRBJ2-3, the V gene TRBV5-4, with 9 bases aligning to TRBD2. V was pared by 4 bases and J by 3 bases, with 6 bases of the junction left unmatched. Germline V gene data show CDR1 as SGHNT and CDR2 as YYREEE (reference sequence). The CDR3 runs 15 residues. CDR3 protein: CASSNSGSGTDTQYF. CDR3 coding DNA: TGTGCCAGCAGCAATAGCGGGAGCGGGACAGATACGCAGTATTTT.

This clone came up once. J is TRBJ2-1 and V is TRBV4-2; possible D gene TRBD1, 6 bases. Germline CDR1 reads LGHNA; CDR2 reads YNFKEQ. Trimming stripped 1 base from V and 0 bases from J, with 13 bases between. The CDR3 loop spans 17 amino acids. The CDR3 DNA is TGTGCCAGCAGCCAAGTCTTGAGGGGGAGCTCCTACAATGAGCAGTTCTTC. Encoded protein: CASSQVLRGSSYNEQFF.

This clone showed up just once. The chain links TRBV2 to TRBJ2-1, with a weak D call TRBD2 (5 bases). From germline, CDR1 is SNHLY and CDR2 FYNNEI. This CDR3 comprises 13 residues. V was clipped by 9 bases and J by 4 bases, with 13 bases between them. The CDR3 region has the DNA TGTGCCAGAGAGGGCTGGTGGTACAATGAGCAGTTCTTC. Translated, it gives CAREGWWYNEQFF. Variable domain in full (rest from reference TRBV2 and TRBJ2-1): EPEVTQTPSHQVTQMGQEVILRCVPISNHLYFYWYRQILGQKVEFLVSFYNNEISEKSEIFDDQFSVERPDGSNFTLKIRSTKLEDSAMYFCAREGWWYNEQFFGPGTRLTVL.

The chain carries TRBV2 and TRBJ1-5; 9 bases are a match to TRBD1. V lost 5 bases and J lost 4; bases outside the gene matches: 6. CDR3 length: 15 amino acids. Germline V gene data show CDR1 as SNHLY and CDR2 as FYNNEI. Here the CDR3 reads CASSLQGADNQPQHF. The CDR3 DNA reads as TGTGCCAGCAGTCTACAGGGGGCGGATAATCAGCCCCAGCATTTT.

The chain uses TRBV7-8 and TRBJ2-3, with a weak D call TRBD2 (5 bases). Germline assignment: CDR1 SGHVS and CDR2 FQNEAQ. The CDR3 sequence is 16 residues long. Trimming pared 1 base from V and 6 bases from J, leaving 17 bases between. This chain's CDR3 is CASSLGQKFVADTQYF. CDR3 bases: TGTGCCAGCAGCTTAGGCCAGAAGTTCGTAGCGGATACGCAGTATTTT. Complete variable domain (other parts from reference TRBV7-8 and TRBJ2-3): GAGVSQSPRYKVAKRGQDVALRCDPISGHVSLFWYQQALGQGPEFLTYFQNEAQLDKSGLPSDRFFAERPEGSVSTLKIQRTQQEDSAVYLCASSLGQKFVADTQYFGPGTRLTVL.

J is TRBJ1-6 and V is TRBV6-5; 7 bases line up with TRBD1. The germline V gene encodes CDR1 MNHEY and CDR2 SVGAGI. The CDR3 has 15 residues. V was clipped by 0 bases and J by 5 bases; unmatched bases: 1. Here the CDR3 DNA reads TGTGCCAGCAGTTACTCGGGACAGCATAATTCACCCCTCCACTTT. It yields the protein CASSYSGQHNSPLHF.

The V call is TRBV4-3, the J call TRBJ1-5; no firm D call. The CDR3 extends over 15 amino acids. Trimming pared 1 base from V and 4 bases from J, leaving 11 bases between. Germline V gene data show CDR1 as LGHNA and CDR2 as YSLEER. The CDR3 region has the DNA TGCGCCAGCAGCCAAGGGACCGGAGGAAATCAGCCCCAGCATTTT. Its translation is CASSQGTGGNQPQHF.

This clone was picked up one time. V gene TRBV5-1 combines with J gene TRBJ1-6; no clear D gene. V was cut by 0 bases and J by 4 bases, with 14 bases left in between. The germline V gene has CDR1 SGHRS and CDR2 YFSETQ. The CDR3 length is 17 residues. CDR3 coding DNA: TGCGCCAGCAGCTTGGATGGTACAGTAAGATATAATTCACCCCTCCACTTT. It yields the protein CASSLDGTVRYNSPLHF.

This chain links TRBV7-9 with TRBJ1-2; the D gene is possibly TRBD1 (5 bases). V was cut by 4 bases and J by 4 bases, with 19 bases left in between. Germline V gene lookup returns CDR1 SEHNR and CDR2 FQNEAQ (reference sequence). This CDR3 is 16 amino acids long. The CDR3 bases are TGTGCCAGCAGCTCACCGCAGACAGTCCTAGGCTATGGCTACACCTTC. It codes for CASSSPQTVLGYGYTF. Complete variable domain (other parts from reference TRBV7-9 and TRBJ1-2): DTGVSQNPRHKITKRGQNVTFRCDPISEHNRLYWYRQTLGQGPEFLTYFQNEAQLEKSRLLSDRFSAERPKGSFSTLEIQRTEQGDSAMYLCASSSPQTVLGYGYTFGSGTRLTVV.

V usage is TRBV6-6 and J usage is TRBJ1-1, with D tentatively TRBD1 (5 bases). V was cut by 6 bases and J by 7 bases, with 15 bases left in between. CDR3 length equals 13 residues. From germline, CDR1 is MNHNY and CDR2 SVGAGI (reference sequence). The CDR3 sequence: CASSRRGLHEAFF. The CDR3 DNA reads TGTGCCAGCAGCCGCCGGGGACTTCATGAAGCTTTCTTT.

The CDR3, as DNA: TGTGCCAGCAGCCAACGTGTCTACAGGGGTGGCTATGGCTACACCTTC. It encodes CASSQRVYRGGYGYTF. The V call is TRBV7-9, the J call TRBJ1-2; 7 bases fit TRBD1. The junction had 13 bases not matched to a gene; V was cut back by 5 bases and J by 4 bases. The CDR3 loop spans 16 amino acids. Germline V lookup: CDR1 SEHNR, CDR2 FQNEAQ (reference sequence).

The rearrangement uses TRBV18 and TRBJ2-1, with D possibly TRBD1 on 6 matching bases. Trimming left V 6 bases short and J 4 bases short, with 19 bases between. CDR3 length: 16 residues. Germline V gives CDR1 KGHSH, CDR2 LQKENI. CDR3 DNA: TGTGCCAGCTCGCGCCAGGGGCCCACGGGTTACAATGAGCAGTTCTTC. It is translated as CASSRQGPTGYNEQFF.

For the CDR3, the DNA is TGTGCCAGCAGACGAGACAGGGGGAAAGCTTTCTTT. It translates to CASRRDRGKAFF. The J gene is TRBJ1-1, the V gene TRBV5-5; TRBD1 agrees at 9 bases. The CDR3 length is 12 residues. The V gene's germline CDR1 is SGHKS and CDR2 YYEKEE (reference sequence). V was clipped by 5 bases and J by 9 bases; unmatched bases: 5.

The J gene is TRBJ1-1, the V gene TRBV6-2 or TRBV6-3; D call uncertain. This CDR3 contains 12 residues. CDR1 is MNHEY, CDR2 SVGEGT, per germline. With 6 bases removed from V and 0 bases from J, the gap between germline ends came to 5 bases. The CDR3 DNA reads TGTGCCAGCAGCGTAGTGAACACTGAAGCTTTCTTT. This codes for CASSVVNTEAFF.

The DNA for the CDR3 is TGTGCCAGCAGTTACCGGTGGAATCAGCCCCAGCATTTT. It encodes CASSYRWNQPQHF. The V and J genes are TRBV6-2 or TRBV6-3 and TRBJ1-5; D is ambiguous. Trimming took 2 bases from V and 4 from J, leaving 6 bases between them. Germline CDR1 MNHEY, CDR2 SVGEGT. The CDR3 sequence is 13 residues long.

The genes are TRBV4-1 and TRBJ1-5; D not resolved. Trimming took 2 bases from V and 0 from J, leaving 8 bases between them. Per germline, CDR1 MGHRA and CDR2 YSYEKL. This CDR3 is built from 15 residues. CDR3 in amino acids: CASSQHSPSNQPQHF. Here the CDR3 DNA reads TGCGCCAGCAGCCAACATAGTCCTAGCAATCAGCCCCAGCATTTT.

CDR3 in DNA: TGTGCCAGTAGTGGAGGGACAGCGAACACCGGGGAGCTGTTTTTT. Amino acids: CASSGGTANTGELFF. The genes are TRBV19 and TRBJ2-2, with a possible D match to TRBD1 (7 bases). The CDR3 sequence is 15 residues long. From germline, CDR1 is LNHDA and CDR2 SQIVND (reference sequence). The V end lost 5 bases, the J end lost 0 bases, and 10 bases lay between the germline ends.

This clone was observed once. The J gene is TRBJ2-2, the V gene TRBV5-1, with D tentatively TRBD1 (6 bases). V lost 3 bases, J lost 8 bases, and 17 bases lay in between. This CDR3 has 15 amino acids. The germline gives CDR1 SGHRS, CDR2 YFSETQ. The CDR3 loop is CASSSQGEAVGELFF. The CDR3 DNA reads TGCGCCAGCAGCTCACAGGGAGAGGCCGTGGGGGAGCTGTTTTTT.

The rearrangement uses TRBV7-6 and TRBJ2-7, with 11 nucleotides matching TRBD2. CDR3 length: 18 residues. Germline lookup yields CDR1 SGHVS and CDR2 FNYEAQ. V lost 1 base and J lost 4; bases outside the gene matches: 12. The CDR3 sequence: CASSLDPSPSGRLYEQYF. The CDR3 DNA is TGTGCCAGCAGCTTAGATCCCTCTCCTAGCGGGAGGCTATACGAGCAGTACTTC.

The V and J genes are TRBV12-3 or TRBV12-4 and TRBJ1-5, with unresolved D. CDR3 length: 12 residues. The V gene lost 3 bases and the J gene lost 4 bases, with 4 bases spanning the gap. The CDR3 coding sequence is TGTGCCAGCAGTTTTATTAATCAGCCCCAGCATTTT. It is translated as CASSFINQPQHF.

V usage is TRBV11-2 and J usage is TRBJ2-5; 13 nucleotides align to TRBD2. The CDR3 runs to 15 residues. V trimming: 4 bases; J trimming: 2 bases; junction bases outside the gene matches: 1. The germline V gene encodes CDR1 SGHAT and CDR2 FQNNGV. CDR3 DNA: TGTGCCAGCAGCTGGACTAGCGGGGGACAAGAGACCCAGTACTTC. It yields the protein CASSWTSGGQETQYF.

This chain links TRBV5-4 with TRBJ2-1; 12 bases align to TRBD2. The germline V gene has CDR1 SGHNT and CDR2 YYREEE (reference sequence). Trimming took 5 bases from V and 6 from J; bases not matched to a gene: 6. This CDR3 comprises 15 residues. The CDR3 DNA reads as TGTGCCAGCAGGGCGACTAGCGGGAGTACCAATGAGCAGTTCTTC. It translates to CASRATSGSTNEQFF.

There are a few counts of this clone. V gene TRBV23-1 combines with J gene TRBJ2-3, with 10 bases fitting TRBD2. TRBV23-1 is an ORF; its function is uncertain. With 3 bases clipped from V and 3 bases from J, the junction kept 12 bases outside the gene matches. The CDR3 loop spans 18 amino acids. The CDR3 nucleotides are TGCGCCAGCAGTCATTCTCAGCGGGAGGGCCGATTGACAGATACGCAGTATTTT. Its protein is CASSHSQREGRLTDTQYF.

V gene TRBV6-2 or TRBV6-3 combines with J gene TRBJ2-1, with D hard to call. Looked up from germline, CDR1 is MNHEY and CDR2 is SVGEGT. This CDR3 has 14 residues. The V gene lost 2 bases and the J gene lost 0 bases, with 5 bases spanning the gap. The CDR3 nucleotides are TGTGCCAGCAGTTACATGAGCTCCTACAATGAGCAGTTCTTC. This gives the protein CASSYMSSYNEQFF.

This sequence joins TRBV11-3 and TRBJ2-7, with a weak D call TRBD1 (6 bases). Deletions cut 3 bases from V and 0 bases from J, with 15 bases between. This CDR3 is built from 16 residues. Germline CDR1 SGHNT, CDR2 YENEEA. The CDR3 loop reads CASSFPTGLSSYEQYF. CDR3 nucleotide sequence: TGTGCCAGCAGCTTTCCGACAGGATTGAGCTCCTACGAGCAGTACTTC.